These 10 T cell receptor beta chains were all obtained from the same sample, sequenced in a study of radiotherapy plus CTLA-4 blockade in lung cancer. TCRdb's table, derived via immunoSEQ multiplex PCR, lists solely in-frame clones and lacks some. The profile shows tens of thousands of clones, approximately 80% of them singletons. Here the sequenced sample was peripheral blood, taken from a patient treated with radiotherapy plus ipilimumab. The receptor source for this set is a human donor with non-small cell lung cancer who had stable disease on radiotherapy plus ipilimumab.

This chain links TRBV10-3 with TRBJ1-5, with D unclear. The CDR3 sequence is 13 residues long. Deletions cut 3 bases from V and 4 bases from J, with 7 bases between. Germline V gene lookup returns CDR1 ENHRY and CDR2 SYGVKD. CDR3 loop: CAISDQENQPQHF. The CDR3 region has the DNA TGTGCCATCAGTGATCAGGAAAATCAGCCCCAGCATTTT.

This chain joins TRBV5-1 and TRBJ2-2; the D gene is possibly TRBD2 (6 bases). The CDR3 has 16 amino acids. Trimming took off 4 bases at V and 5 bases at J, with 18 bases between the two ends. Germline V gene sequence: CDR1 SGHRS, CDR2 YFSETQ. For the CDR3, the DNA is TGCGCCAGCAGCCTCTTCCCAGCGGGCGGGACCGGGGAGCTGTTTTTT. This encodes CASSLFPAGGTGELFF.

V gene TRBV28 combines with J gene TRBJ1-2, with 8 bases fitting TRBD1. The junction had 5 bases not matched to a gene; V was cut back by 10 bases and J by 4 bases. This CDR3 contains 12 residues. Germline V gene lookup returns CDR1 MDHEN and CDR2 SYDVKM. CDR3 sequence reads: CAIRTGSYGYTF. The CDR3 DNA sequence: TGTGCCATTCGGACAGGGAGCTATGGCTACACCTTC.

The chain couples TRBV10-1 to TRBJ1-2; D gene unclear. The CDR3 spans 13 residues. Trimming took 0 bases from V and 4 from J, leaving 6 bases between them. Germline values: CDR1 WNHNN, CDR2 SYGVQD (reference sequence). The CDR3: CASSESGGYGYTF. The CDR3 DNA reads TGCGCCAGCAGTGAGTCTGGTGGCTATGGCTACACCTTC.

The chain combines TRBV30 with TRBJ2-3; perhaps D is TRBD1 or TRBD2 (6 bases each). The CDR3 sequence is 12 residues long. Deletions cut 5 bases from V and 12 bases from J, with 18 bases between. Germline V gene lookup returns CDR1 GTSNPN and CDR2 SVGIG (reference sequence). The CDR3 DNA reads as TGTGCCTGGGGGACGGGGGCAAGGGAACAGTATTTT. Protein: CAWGTGAREQYF. The whole variable domain, remainder taken from reference TRBV30 and TRBJ2-3, is SQTIHQWPATLVQPVGSPLSLECTVEGTSNPNLYWYRQAAGRGLQLLFYSVGIGQISSEVPQNLSASRPQDRQFILSSKKLLLSDSGFYLCAWGTGAREQYFGPGTRLTVL.

This sequence joins TRBV7-9 and TRBJ1-1; D gene uncertain. The V end lost 1 base, the J end lost 0 bases, and 9 bases lay between the germline ends. In germline, CDR1 is SEHNR, CDR2 FQNEAQ (reference sequence). The CDR3 has 15 amino acids. The chain's CDR3 is CASSLDGAMNTEAFF. CDR3 nucleotides: TGTGCCAGCAGCTTAGATGGAGCGATGAACACTGAAGCTTTCTTT.

The rearrangement uses TRBV5-6 and TRBJ1-5; 8 bases line up with TRBD1. Germline CDR1 SGHDT, CDR2 YYEEEE. This CDR3 region has 16 residues. Losses at the gene ends were 1 base for V and 4 bases for J; bases not matched to a gene: 7. The CDR3 spells CASSLRHRGMNQPQHF. The CDR3 bases are TGTGCCAGCAGCTTGAGGCACAGGGGGATGAATCAGCCCCAGCATTTT.

The gene calls are TRBV6-6 and TRBJ2-3, with 10 bases fitting TRBD1. The CDR3 consists of 15 residues. The germline gives CDR1 MNHNY, CDR2 SVGAGI (reference sequence). V shed 6 bases, J shed 3 bases, and the junction held 6 bases outside the gene matches. CDR3 nucleotide sequence: TGTGCCAGCAGGCTACCGGGACAGGGGACAGATACGCAGTATTTT. This gives the protein CASRLPGQGTDTQYF.

This clone was observed a handful of times. The chain links TRBV19 to TRBJ1-3; no clear D gene. The V gene's germline CDR1 is LNHDA and CDR2 SQIVND (reference sequence). V lost 8 bases to trimming and J lost 4 bases, with 6 bases between them. This CDR3 contains 11 residues. Here the CDR3 DNA reads TGTGCCAGTGGAGCAGGAAACACCATATATTTT. Translating it yields CASGAGNTIYF.

The chain joins TRBV10-3 to TRBJ1-1; perhaps TRBD1 as D (5 bases). The V and J ends lost 10 bases and 6 bases respectively, with 15 bases between them. Germline V gene data show CDR1 as ENHRY and CDR2 as SYGVKD. The CDR3 runs to 12 residues. The CDR3 DNA reads TGTGCCAACAGAGACCAGGGCGCTGAAGCTTTCTTT. Its translation: CANRDQGAEAFF.